This T cell receptor beta chain was identified in a study of shared clonotypes between healthy human individuals. Background on the study: Per donor, CD8 memory used one plate, CD8 naive used two, CD4 memory used three and CD4 naive used three. The study's findings and limits: For naive CD4 cells, roughly 5% of clonotypes were shared across a handful of donors.

Clones were sequenced by immunoSEQ multiplex PCR, and TCRdb holds only the in-frame ones, with some missing. This table has 2 million to 3 million clones, 80% to 95% appearing once. Only one count was recorded for this clone. Its antigen remains unknown. The CDR3 length is 16 residues. J lost 0 bases, V lost 4 bases, and 11 bases had no gene match. Germline CDR1 is SQVTM and CDR2 is ANQGSEA. Healthy and HIV-negative, the adult donors had no recent acute infections or vaccinations. The V gene is TRBV29-1, the J gene TRBJ1-1, with 7 nucleotides matching TRBD1. Input material: naive CD4+ T cells from PBMCs. Sample subset: CD45RA+ positively selected. The clonotype comes from a man between 18 and 29 years old in good health. Some clones in this sample may be carry-over from other donors' samples. This CDR3 reads CSVARTGQHMNTEAFF. Here the CDR3 DNA reads TGCAGCGTTGCCCGGACAGGACAACATATGAACACTGAAGCTTTCTTT.